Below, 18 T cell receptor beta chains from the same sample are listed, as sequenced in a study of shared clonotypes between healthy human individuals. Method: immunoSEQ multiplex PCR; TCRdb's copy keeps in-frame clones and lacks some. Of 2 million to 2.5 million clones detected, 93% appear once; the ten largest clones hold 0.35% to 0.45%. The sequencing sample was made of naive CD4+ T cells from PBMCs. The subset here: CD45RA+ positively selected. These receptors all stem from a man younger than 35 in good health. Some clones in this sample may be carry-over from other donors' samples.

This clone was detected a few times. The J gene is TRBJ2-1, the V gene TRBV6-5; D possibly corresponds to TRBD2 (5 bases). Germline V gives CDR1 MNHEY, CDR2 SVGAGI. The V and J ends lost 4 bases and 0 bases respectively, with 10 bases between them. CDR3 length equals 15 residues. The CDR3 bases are TGTGCCAGCAGTTCCCAGCGGATCTCCTACAATGAGCAGTTCTTC. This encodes CASSSQRISYNEQFF.

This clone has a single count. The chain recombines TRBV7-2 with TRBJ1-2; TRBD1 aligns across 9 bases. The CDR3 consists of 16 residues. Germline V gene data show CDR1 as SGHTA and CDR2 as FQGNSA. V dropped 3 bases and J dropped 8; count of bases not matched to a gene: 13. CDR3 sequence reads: CASSFSGTGISGGYTF. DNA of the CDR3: TGTGCCAGCAGCTTCTCCGGGACAGGGATATCGGGGGGCTACACCTTC.

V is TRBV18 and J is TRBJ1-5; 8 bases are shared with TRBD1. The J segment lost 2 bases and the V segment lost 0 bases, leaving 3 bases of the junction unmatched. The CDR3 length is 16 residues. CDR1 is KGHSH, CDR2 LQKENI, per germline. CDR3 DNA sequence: TGTGCCAGCTCACCACCGGGACAGGCGGGCAATCAGCCCCAGCATTTT. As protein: CASSPPGQAGNQPQHF.

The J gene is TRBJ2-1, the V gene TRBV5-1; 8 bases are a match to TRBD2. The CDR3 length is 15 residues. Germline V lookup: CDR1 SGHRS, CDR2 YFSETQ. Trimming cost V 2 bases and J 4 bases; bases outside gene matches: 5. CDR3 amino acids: CASSFAGGRYNEQFF. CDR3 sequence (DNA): TGCGCCAGCAGCTTTGCGGGAGGCCGATACAATGAGCAGTTCTTC.

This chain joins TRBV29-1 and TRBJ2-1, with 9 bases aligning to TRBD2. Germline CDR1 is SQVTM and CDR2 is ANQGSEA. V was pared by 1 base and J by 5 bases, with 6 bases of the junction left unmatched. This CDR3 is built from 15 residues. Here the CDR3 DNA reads TGCAGCGTTGAAGGTCTAGCGGGGAAGAACAATGAGCAGTTCTTC. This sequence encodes CSVEGLAGKNNEQFF.

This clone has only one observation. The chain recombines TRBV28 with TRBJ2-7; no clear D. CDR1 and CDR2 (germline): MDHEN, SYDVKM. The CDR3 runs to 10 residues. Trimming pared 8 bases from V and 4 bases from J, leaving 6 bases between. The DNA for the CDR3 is TGTGCCAGCGCCGAGTACGAGCAGTACTTC. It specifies CASAEYEQYF.

The DNA for the CDR3 is TGTGCCAGCAGTTACGAGGGGACGGGTGCCTTCGGCCACACCTTC. Translating it yields CASSYEGTGAFGHTF. This chain connects TRBV6-5 to TRBJ1-2; the D gene is possibly TRBD1 (5 bases). Germline loops: CDR1 MNHEY, CDR2 SVGAGI. V lost 2 bases to trimming and J lost 12 bases, with 22 bases between them. There are 15 residues in the CDR3.

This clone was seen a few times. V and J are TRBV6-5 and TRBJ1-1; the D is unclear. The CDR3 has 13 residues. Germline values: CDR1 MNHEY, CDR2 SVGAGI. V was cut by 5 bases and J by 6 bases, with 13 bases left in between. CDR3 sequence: CASSPRAASEAFF. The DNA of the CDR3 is TGTGCCAGCAGTCCCCGGGCCGCGTCTGAAGCTTTCTTT.

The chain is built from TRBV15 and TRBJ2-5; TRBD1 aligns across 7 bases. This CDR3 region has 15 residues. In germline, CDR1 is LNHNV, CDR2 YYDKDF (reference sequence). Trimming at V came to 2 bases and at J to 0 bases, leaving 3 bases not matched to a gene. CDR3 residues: CATSRTRGYQETQYF. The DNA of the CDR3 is TGTGCCACCAGCAGAACCAGGGGGTACCAAGAGACCCAGTACTTC. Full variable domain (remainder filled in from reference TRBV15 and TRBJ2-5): DAMVIQNPRYQVTQFGKPVTLSCSQTLNHNVMYWYQQKSSQAPKLLFHYYDKDFNNEADTPDNFQSRRPNTSFCFLDIRSPGLGDTAMYLCATSRTRGYQETQYFGPGTRLLVL.

The DNA for the CDR3 is TGTGCCAGCAGCCCACCTAGCGGGAACTCCTACGAGCAGTACTTC. Translation: CASSPPSGNSYEQYF. The rearrangement uses TRBV5-6 and TRBJ2-7, with TRBD2 matching over 9 bases. Germline lookup yields CDR1 SGHDT and CDR2 YYEEEE. The CDR3 covers 15 residues. V was clipped by 4 bases and J by 0 bases; unmatched bases: 5.

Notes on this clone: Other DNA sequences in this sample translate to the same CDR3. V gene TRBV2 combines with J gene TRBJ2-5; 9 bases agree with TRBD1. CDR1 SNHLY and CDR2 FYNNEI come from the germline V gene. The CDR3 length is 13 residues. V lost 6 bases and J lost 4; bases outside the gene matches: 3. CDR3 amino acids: CASSATGGETQYF. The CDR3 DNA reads TGTGCCAGCAGCGCGACAGGGGGAGAGACCCAGTACTTC.

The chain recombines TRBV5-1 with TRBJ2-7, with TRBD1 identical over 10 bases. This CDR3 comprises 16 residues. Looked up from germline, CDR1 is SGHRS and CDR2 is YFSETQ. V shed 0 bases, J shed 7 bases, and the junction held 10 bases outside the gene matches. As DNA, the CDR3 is TGCGCCAGCAGCTTGGTACCGGGACAGGGGTTTGGGGAGCAGTACTTC. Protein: CASSLVPGQGFGEQYF.

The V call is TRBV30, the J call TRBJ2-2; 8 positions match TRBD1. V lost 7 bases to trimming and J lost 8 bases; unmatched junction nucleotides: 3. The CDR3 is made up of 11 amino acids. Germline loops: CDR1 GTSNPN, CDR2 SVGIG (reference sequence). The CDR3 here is CAFQGAGELFF. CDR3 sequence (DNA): TGTGCCTTCCAGGGGGCGGGGGAGCTGTTTTTT.

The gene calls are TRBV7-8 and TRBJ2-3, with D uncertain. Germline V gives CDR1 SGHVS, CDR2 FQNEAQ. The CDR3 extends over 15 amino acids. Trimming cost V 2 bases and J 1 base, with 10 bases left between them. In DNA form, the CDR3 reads TGTGCCAGCAGCTTACCACCGGCCGGCACAGATACGCAGTATTTT. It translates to CASSLPPAGTDTQYF.

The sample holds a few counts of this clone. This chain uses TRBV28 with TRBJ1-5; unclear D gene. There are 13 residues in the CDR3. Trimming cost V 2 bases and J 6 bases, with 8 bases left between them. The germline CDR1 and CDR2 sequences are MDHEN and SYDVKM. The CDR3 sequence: CASSLVGVQPQHF. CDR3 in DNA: TGTGCCAGCAGTTTAGTTGGGGTTCAGCCCCAGCATTTT.

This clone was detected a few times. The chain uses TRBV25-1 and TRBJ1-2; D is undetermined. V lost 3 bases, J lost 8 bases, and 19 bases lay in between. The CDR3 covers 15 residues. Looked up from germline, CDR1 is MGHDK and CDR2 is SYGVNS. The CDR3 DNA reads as TGTGCCAGCAGTGAGTCCTCCGGAGGGTACGGCGGCTACACCTTC. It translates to CASSESSGGYGGYTF.

The CDR3 DNA follows: TGTGCCAGCAGTTACCGCGACAGCGTATTGAACACTGAAGCTTTCTTT. Its protein is CASSYRDSVLNTEAFF. This chain connects TRBV6-5 to TRBJ1-1, with D perhaps TRBD1 (5 bases). This CDR3 has 16 amino acids. Germline V gives CDR1 MNHEY, CDR2 SVGAGI. Between the trimmed V and J ends, which lost 2 bases and 0 bases, there was a span of 13 bases.

The CDR3 loop is CSAREKRRQYF. The CDR3 DNA is TGCAGTGCTAGAGAGAAGCGTAGACAGTACTTC. The rearrangement joins TRBV20-1 to TRBJ2-7; D remains unclear. In germline, CDR1 is DFQATT, CDR2 SNEGSKA (reference sequence). V lost 0 bases and J 10 bases, leaving 10 bases between the germline ends. This CDR3 spans 11 amino acids.